This is a list of T cell receptor beta chains from one sample in a study of control samples from healthy donors and cancer patients. Using immunoSEQ multiplex PCR, the repertoire was profiled, and TCRdb retains in-frame clones only, with some absent. The data show around 140,000 clones, about 90% seen once. Sequencing was performed on blood. These receptors were collected from a man younger than 30 in good health. Each CDR3 is given with its conserved first and last residue. D genes are given only for firm matches. Clone size is shown for a subset of rows, as once, few, many or a class of expanded clone.

cdr3_aa,cdr3_nt,v_call,clone_size,d_call,j_call
CSVVRDTDTQYF,TGCAGCGTTGTGCGGGACACAGATACGCAGTATTTT,TRBV29-1,.,.,TRBJ2-3
CASSEHRGGEQFF,TGTGCCAGCAGTGAGCACCGGGGTGGTGAGCAGTTCTTC,TRBV12-3/TRBV12-4,.,.,TRBJ2-1
CASSQDSRGYNEQFF,TGCGCCAGCAGCCAAGATTCGCGAGGCTACAATGAGCAGTTCTTC,TRBV4-3,.,.,TRBJ2-1
CASSQRHLSQETQYF,TGCGCCAGCAGCCAACGACATTTATCCCAAGAGACCCAGTACTTC,TRBV4-1,.,.,TRBJ2-5
CASSLLPSYEQYF,TGTGCCAGCAGCTTACTGCCCTCCTACGAGCAGTACTTC,TRBV5-4,.,.,TRBJ2-7
CSASGPGGTQYF,TGCAGTGCTAGTGGCCCGGGGGGTACGCAGTATTTT,TRBV20-1,.,TRBD2,TRBJ2-3
CASSEGQWYGYTF,TGTGCCAGCTCGGAGGGACAATGGTATGGCTACACCTTC,TRBV6-5,.,.,TRBJ1-2
CASSWGRTYEQYF,TGTGCCAGCAGTTGGGGCAGAACCTACGAGCAGTACTTC,TRBV12-3/TRBV12-4,.,.,TRBJ2-7
CAWSDQQGAGGYTF,TGTGCCTGGAGTGATCAACAGGGGGCGGGAGGCTACACCTTC,TRBV30,.,TRBD1,TRBJ1-2
CASSLDGGYTF,TGCGCCAGCAGCTTGGACGGTGGCTACACCTTC,TRBV5-1,.,.,TRBJ1-2
CASSQGHLSTEAFF,TGTGCCAGCAGCCAAGGACATTTGAGCACTGAAGCTTTCTTT,TRBV3-1/TRBV3-2,few,.,TRBJ1-1
CASSITRGLKDYGYTF,TGTGCCAGTAGTATAACAAGGGGGCTAAAGGACTATGGCTACACCTTC,TRBV19,.,TRBD1,TRBJ1-2
CASTSRGTGRHEQYF,TGTGCCAGCACCAGCCGGGGGACAGGGCGCCACGAGCAGTACTTC,TRBV5-4,.,TRBD1,TRBJ2-7
CASSQDYGRGARLYEQYF,TGTGCCAGCAGCCAAGATTATGGGAGGGGGGCCCGTCTCTACGAGCAGTACTTC,TRBV4-2,.,.,TRBJ2-7
CASSDVTANYGYTF,TGTGCCAGCAGTGATGTGACAGCCAACTATGGCTACACCTTC,TRBV25-1,.,.,TRBJ1-2
CASSRRSFTDTQYF,TGTGCCAGCAGCAGAAGGTCTTTCACAGATACGCAGTATTTT,TRBV7-2,.,.,TRBJ2-3
CASSSSRDRTNEQFF,TGTGCCAGCAGCTCCTCTCGGGACAGAACTAATGAGCAGTTCTTC,TRBV7-8,.,TRBD1,TRBJ2-1
CASRRRLIMQETQYF,TGTGCCAGCAGGAGACGGCTTATCATGCAAGAGACCCAGTACTTC,TRBV5-5,.,.,TRBJ2-5
CASSVIGPFNTGELFF,TGTGCCAGCAGTGTTATAGGCCCATTTAACACCGGGGAGCTGTTTTTT,TRBV2,.,.,TRBJ2-2
CASSEGATEAFF,TGTGCCAGCAGTGAGGGGGCCACTGAAGCTTTCTTT,TRBV27,.,TRBD1,TRBJ1-1
CASSQTGLDTGELFF,TGTGCCAGCAGTCAGACAGGTCTGGACACCGGGGAGCTGTTTTTT,TRBV6-5,.,.,TRBJ2-2
CASSDGRFQETQYF,TGTGCCAGCAGCGATGGGAGGTTCCAAGAGACCCAGTACTTC,TRBV11-3,.,.,TRBJ2-5